Listed here are 26 T cell receptor beta chains from one sample, sequenced in a study of long-term antiretroviral therapy in people with HIV. The run of the v3.0 immunoSEQ assay was at survey level. Here immunoSEQ multiplex PCR was the method, and the copy in TCRdb shows in-frame clones only, minus some. Here the sample spans some 20,000 clones, around 80% being singletons. The sample consisted of unsorted PBMCs, taken 2.9 years after starting antiretroviral therapy. Receptor source: a woman aged 25 to 45 with HIV.

This clone was observed a handful of times. The rearrangement joins TRBV6-1 to TRBJ2-7, with D perhaps matching TRBD1 or TRBD2 (6 bases each). Germline V gene data show CDR1 as MNHNS and CDR2 as SASEGT. The CDR3 extends over 17 amino acids. Trimming pared 2 bases from V and 7 bases from J, leaving 24 bases between. The CDR3 DNA is TGTGCCAGCAGTGAATGGGGGGCCTTACCCCCCCAAGGGGAGCAGTACGTC. This codes for CASSEWGALPPQGEQYV.

This chain joins TRBV29-1 and TRBJ1-1, with 7 bases aligning to TRBD1. V lost 3 bases and J lost 5; bases outside the gene matches: 6. Germline V lookup: CDR1 SQVTM, CDR2 ANQGSEA. The CDR3 spans 13 residues. This CDR3 reads CSVETQGWTEAFF. DNA of the CDR3: TGCAGCGTTGAGACACAGGGGTGGACTGAAGCTTTCTTT.

The chain combines TRBV27 with TRBJ1-6; D remains unclear. Germline assignment: CDR1 MNHEY and CDR2 SMNVEV (reference sequence). The length of the CDR3 is 14 residues. Between the trimmed V and J ends, which lost 6 bases and 1 base, there was a span of 7 bases. The CDR3 DNA is TGTGCCAGCAGATCCAGTTCCTATAATTCACCCCTCCACTTT. It is translated as CASRSSSYNSPLHF.

V gene TRBV11-2 combines with J gene TRBJ2-2; the D gene is possibly TRBD2 (6 bases). The CDR3 has 14 residues. Trimming took 5 bases from V and 3 from J, leaving 10 bases between them. CDR1 and CDR2 from the germline V gene are SGHAT and FQNNGV. This chain's CDR3 is CASSPSGYTGELFF. The DNA of the CDR3 is TGTGCCAGCAGCCCGAGCGGGTACACCGGGGAGCTGTTTTTT.

The count of this clone is one. A read error may produce the germline difference seen at one junction end. The chain carries TRBV29-1 and TRBJ1-1, with no clear D. Germline CDR1 reads SQVTM; CDR2 reads ANQGSEA. The CDR3 contains 12 residues. Here the CDR3 reads CSAEVMNTEAFF. The CDR3 nucleotides read TGCAGCGCTGAAGTCATGAACACTGAAGCTTTCTTT. Full variable domain (outside the CDR3, taken from reference TRBV29-1 and TRBJ1-1): SAVISQKPSRDICQRGTSLTIQCQVDSQVTMMFWYRQQPGQSLTLIATANQGSEATYESGFVIDKFPISRPNLTFSTLTVSNMSPEDSSIYLCSAEVMNTEAFFGQGTRLTVV.

This sequence joins TRBV5-1 and TRBJ1-3, with D unresolved. The CDR3 runs 14 residues. Germline V CDR1 and CDR2: SGHRS, YFSETQ. The V end lost 6 bases, the J end lost 0 bases, and 10 bases lay between the germline ends. The CDR3 here is CASTGETSGNTIYF. Here the CDR3 DNA reads TGCGCCAGCACCGGTGAAACCTCTGGAAACACCATATATTTT. Together with reference TRBV5-1 and TRBJ1-3, the CDR3 gives the full variable domain: KAGVTQTPRYLIKTRGQQVTLSCSPISGHRSVSWYQQTPGQGLQFLFEYFSETQRNKGNFPGRFSGRQFSNSRSEMNVSTLELGDSALYLCASTGETSGNTIYFGEGSWLTVV.

This clone was found a few times. Other DNA sequences of this sample code for an identical CDR3. This chain joins TRBV5-1 and TRBJ2-7; D uncertain. CDR1 is SGHRS, CDR2 YFSETQ, per germline. CDR3 size: 11 residues. Trimming shortened V by 0 bases and J by 4 bases, and 2 bases separated the two germline ends. The CDR3 DNA is TGCGCCAGCAGCTTGGGTTACGAGCAGTACTTC. Amino acids: CASSLGYEQYF.

The chain employs TRBV10-2 and TRBJ2-7; D remains unclear. V was trimmed by 6 bases and J by 1 base, leaving 7 bases between them. CDR1 and CDR2 from the germline V gene are WSHSY and SAAADI. This CDR3 contains 12 residues. CDR3 nucleotides: TGCGCCAGCAGGGAGATTTCCTACGAGCAGTACTTC. Protein sequence: CASREISYEQYF.

This clone has a single count. This chain connects TRBV6-5 to TRBJ1-2; possible D gene TRBD1, 6 bases. The V end lost 0 bases, the J end lost 5 bases, and 13 bases lay between the germline ends. The germline gives CDR1 MNHEY, CDR2 SVGAGI. The CDR3 extends over 15 amino acids. This CDR3 is CASSYSRGAGYGYTF. Written as DNA, the CDR3 is TGTGCCAGCAGTTACTCGCGGGGGGCTGGGTATGGCTACACCTTC.

The CDR3 DNA is TGTGCCAGCAGTCTCCCCTATGTGGCCAACACTGAAGCTTTCTTT. It encodes CASSLPYVANTEAFF. The V and J genes are TRBV14 and TRBJ1-1; D is unresolved. The germline gives CDR1 SGHDN, CDR2 FVKESK. CDR3 length: 15 residues. The germline V and J ends were trimmed by 6 bases and 2 bases, with 16 bases remaining between them. The full variable domain, in which reference TRBV14 and TRBJ1-1 provide the parts outside the CDR3, is EAGVTQFPSHSVIEKGQTVTLRCDPISGHDNLYWYRRVMGKEIKFLLHFVKESKQDESGMPNNRFLAERTGGTYSTLKVQPAELEDSGVYFCASSLPYVANTEAFFGQGTRLTVV.

The V call is TRBV7-2, the J call TRBJ1-1; D is uncertain. CDR3 size: 16 residues. V was shortened by 0 bases and J by 10 bases, with 21 bases between the two germline ends. The germline CDR1 and CDR2 sequences are SGHTA and FQGNSA. Written as DNA, the CDR3 is TGTGCCAGCAGCTTAGCTGGAGGTCCTTATGGTTCGGGAGCTTTCTTT. Translated: CASSLAGGPYGSGAFF.

The CDR3 loop is CASSPRQSGNTEAFF. The CDR3 region has the DNA TGTGCCAGTAGTCCCCGACAGTCAGGGAACACTGAAGCTTTCTTT. The chain joins TRBV19 to TRBJ1-1; D is possibly TRBD1 (5 bases). V gave up 5 bases and J gave up 1 base, with 14 bases separating them. Per germline, CDR1 LNHDA and CDR2 SQIVND (reference sequence). The length of the CDR3 is 15 residues. The full variable domain, its missing parts supplied by reference TRBV19 and TRBJ1-1, is DGGITQSPKYLFRKEGQNVTLSCEQNLNHDAMYWYRQDPGQGLRLIYYSQIVNDFQKGDIAEGYSVSREKKESFPLTVTSAQKNPTAFYLCASSPRQSGNTEAFFGQGTRLTVV.

This sequence joins TRBV25-1 and TRBJ1-3; 10 bases fit TRBD1. The CDR3 is made up of 14 amino acids. With V trimmed by 5 bases and J by 7 bases, 5 bases remained unmatched. CDR1 and CDR2 (germline): MGHDK, SYGVNS. The CDR3, as DNA: TGTGCCAGCAGTCTTCCGGGACAGGGGAACACCATATATTTT. It specifies CASSLPGQGNTIYF.

The chain carries TRBV2 and TRBJ1-3; D is unclear. This CDR3 is built from 15 residues. The V end was cut by 3 bases, the J end by 0 bases, with 9 bases between. Germline V CDR1 and CDR2: SNHLY, FYNNEI. This chain's CDR3 is CASSDRAYSGNTIYF. Written as DNA, the CDR3 is TGTGCCAGCAGTGATAGGGCCTACTCTGGAAACACCATATATTTT.

The chain carries TRBV15 and TRBJ1-1, with a tentative D call TRBD1 (6 bases). This CDR3 is 14 amino acids long. V lost 5 bases, J lost 0 bases, and 10 bases lay in between. CDR1 is LNHNV and CDR2 is YYDKDF in the germline V gene (reference sequence). The CDR3 sequence: CATSWTALNTEAFF. The DNA of the CDR3 is TGTGCCACCAGCTGGACAGCGTTGAACACTGAAGCTTTCTTT.

The J gene is TRBJ2-1, the V gene TRBV7-6, with D possibly TRBD1 on 5 matching bases. This CDR3 is 16 amino acids long. Trimming cost V 1 base and J 0 bases, with 10 bases left between them. The germline gives CDR1 SGHVS, CDR2 FNYEAQ. CDR3 DNA sequence: TGTGCCAGCAGCTTAGAGGGGCTAAGCTCCTACAATGAGCAGTTCTTC. Translation gives CASSLEGLSSYNEQFF.

The genes are TRBV5-6 and TRBJ1-1; D gene uncertain. The V end was cut by 0 bases, the J end by 4 bases, with 10 bases between. The CDR3 is 14 amino acids. CDR1 SGHDT and CDR2 YYEEEE come from the germline V gene. CDR3 in amino acids: CASSLETRVTEAFF. For the CDR3, the DNA is TGTGCCAGCAGCTTGGAAACACGCGTCACTGAAGCTTTCTTT.

The chain carries TRBV7-7 and TRBJ2-1; D may correspond to TRBD1 or TRBD2 (5 bases each). V was cut by 5 bases and J by 10 bases, with 15 bases left in between. The CDR3 has 13 residues. Germline V CDR1 and CDR2: SSHAT, FNYEAQ (reference sequence). CDR3 sequence (DNA): TGTGCCAGCAGCCCCCAGAGGGGCGGGGAGCAGTTCTTC. It encodes CASSPQRGGEQFF.

This clone was found a few times. The chain combines TRBV28 with TRBJ1-1; D uncertain. CDR1 and CDR2 from the germline V gene are MDHEN and SYDVKM. The V end lost 7 bases, the J end lost 0 bases, and 3 bases lay between the germline ends. The CDR3 runs 11 residues. CDR3 region: CASIMNTEAFF. In DNA form, the CDR3 reads TGTGCCAGCATAATGAACACTGAAGCTTTCTTT.

The chain recombines TRBV6-5 with TRBJ1-6; D call uncertain. Germline V CDR1 and CDR2: MNHEY, SVGAGI. There are 12 residues in the CDR3. The V end was cut by 0 bases, the J end by 9 bases, with 3 bases between. The CDR3 reads CASSYSSSPLHF. DNA of the CDR3: TGTGCCAGCAGTTACTCATCTTCACCCCTCCACTTT.

The CDR3 is CASSPPDKITDTQYF. CDR3 sequence (DNA): TGTGCCAGCAGTCCTCCGGACAAGATCACAGATACGCAGTATTTT. The genes are TRBV28 and TRBJ2-3; D possibly corresponds to TRBD1 (5 bases). Looked up from germline, CDR1 is MDHEN and CDR2 is SYDVKM. Between the trimmed V and J ends, which lost 5 bases and 2 bases, there was a span of 14 bases. This CDR3 is built from 15 residues.

The chain recombines TRBV5-5 with TRBJ1-1; TRBD1 is a possible D gene (5 bases). With 4 bases removed from V and 5 bases from J, the gap between germline ends came to 18 bases. CDR1 is SGHKS, CDR2 YYEKEE, per germline (reference sequence). This CDR3 spans 15 amino acids. DNA of the CDR3: TGTGCCAGCAGCCAGGTTACAGGTATGGGAACTGAAGCTTTCTTT. Amino acids: CASSQVTGMGTEAFF.

The CDR3 is CASSPDRGNTEAFF. The DNA for the CDR3 is TGTGCCAGCAGCCCCGACAGGGGTAACACTGAAGCTTTCTTT. The rearrangement uses TRBV5-4 and TRBJ1-1; 8 bases match TRBD1. J gave up 2 bases and V 4 bases, and 4 bases lay outside the gene matches. The CDR3 runs to 14 residues. CDR1 is SGHNT and CDR2 is YYREEE in the germline V gene (reference sequence). The full variable domain, completed using reference TRBV5-4 and TRBJ1-1, is ETGVTQSPTHLIKTRGQQVTLRCSSQSGHNTVSWYQQALGQGPQFIFQYYREEENGRGNFPPRFSGLQFPNYSSELNVNALELDDSALYLCASSPDRGNTEAFFGQGTRLTVV.

As DNA, the CDR3 is TGTGCCAGCGGGGGGGAAGATTCCTCCTACAATGAGCAGTTCTTC. It is translated as CASGGEDSSYNEQFF. This sequence joins TRBV6-5 and TRBJ2-1; 7 bases agree with TRBD2. Germline assignment: CDR1 MNHEY and CDR2 SVGAGI. The CDR3 is made up of 15 amino acids. Trimming removed 8 bases from V and 0 bases from J; junction bases left unmatched: 7.

This clone was recorded a few times. The V gene is TRBV7-3, the J gene TRBJ2-7, with TRBD2 matching over 10 bases. Germline lookup yields CDR1 SGHTA and CDR2 FQGTGA. V was clipped by 3 bases and J by 2 bases; unmatched bases: 4. This CDR3 is 15 amino acids long. CDR3 bases: TGTGCCAGCAGCTTTTTAGCGGGGGGTCCCTACGAGCAGTACTTC. Encoded protein: CASSFLAGGPYEQYF.

The rearrangement joins TRBV27 to TRBJ1-5, with D tentatively TRBD1 (5 bases). The CDR3 is 16 residues long. The V gene lost 0 bases and the J gene lost 0 bases, with 9 bases spanning the gap. Germline V gene data show CDR1 as MNHEY and CDR2 as SMNVEV (reference sequence). The CDR3: CASSLSGTYSNQPQHF. Written as DNA, the CDR3 is TGTGCCAGCAGTTTATCGGGGACCTATAGCAATCAGCCCCAGCATTTT.